The rows below give T cell receptor beta chains drawn from one sample of a study of CD8 T cells in ankylosing spondylitis. TCRdb passed the 5' RACE reads through MiXCR, listing each CDR3 protein once. In the table there are 350,000 to 450,000 distinct CDR3 sequences, around 26% of which are singletons. Material for sequencing was blood, either unsorted or a sorted T cell fraction (not recorded which). The receptors were gathered from a male donor with ankylosing spondylitis. CDR3s include the opening cysteine and the closing phenylalanine or tryptophan. Each record gives: D gene, V gene, J gene, clone size, CDR3 DNA, CDR3 protein. A D gene is named only where the DNA matches it firmly. Clone size appears in some rows only: once, few, many, or a class for an expanded clone.

TRBD1	TRBV2	TRBJ1-5	NA	TGTGCCAGCAGTGAAGCGCTCTGGACAGGGCATGGGCCCCAGCATTTT	CASSEALWTGHGPQHF
TRBD2	TRBV24-1	TRBJ2-3	few	TGTGCCACCAGCCGACTAGCGGATCCCACAGATACGCAGTATTTT	CATSRLADPTDTQYF
NA	TRBV4-2	TRBJ2-1	many	TGTGCCAGCAGCCAAGCGGTCCGGAATGAGCAGTTCTTC	CASSQAVRNEQFF
NA	TRBV29-1	TRBJ1-3	NA	TGCAGCGTTGTGGGGCCCTTCTCTGGAAACACCATATATTTT	CSVVGPFSGNTIYF
NA	TRBV3-1	TRBJ1-4	few	TGTGCCAGCAGCCGTTGGCAGGGAGGGGAAAAACTGTTTTTT	CASSRWQGGEKLFF
TRBD1	TRBV10-3	TRBJ1-1	NA	TGTGCCATCAGACCGGGACAGGTGGAGAACACTGAAGCTTTCTTT	CAIRPGQVENTEAFF
TRBD1	TRBV24-1	TRBJ2-1	NA	TGTGCCACCAGCCGACAGGGGGGGAATGAGCAGTTCTTC	CATSRQGGNEQFF
TRBD1	TRBV5-1	TRBJ2-6	NA	TGCGCCAGCGGGACAGGGAATGGGGCCAACGTCCTGACTTTC	CASGTGNGANVLTF
TRBD2	TRBV12-3/TRBV12-4	TRBJ2-1	few	TGTGCCAGCAGTATAGCGGGTAGCTCCTACAATGAGCAGTTCTTC	CASSIAGSSYNEQFF
TRBD1	TRBV25-1	TRBJ1-2	few	TGTGCCAGTACAGGGGGCTATGGCTACACCTTC	CASTGGYGYTF
NA	TRBV27	TRBJ2-3	few	TGTGCCAGCAGCAAAGGGTCAGCGGGCACAGATACGCAGTATTTT	CASSKGSAGTDTQYF
NA	TRBV5-5	TRBJ2-5	NA	TGTGCCAGCAGCTTGGAAGGGGGGTATTCGGAGACCCAGTACTTC	CASSLEGGYSETQYF
TRBD1	TRBV12-3/TRBV12-4	TRBJ1-1	few	TGTGCCAGCAGTTTAGCCCTCGGACAGGGTGAAGCTTTCTTT	CASSLALGQGEAFF
TRBD1	TRBV5-6	TRBJ1-1	few	TGTGCCAGCAGCCCCCTGACAGGGGGCCAACTTGAAGCTTTCTTT	CASSPLTGGQLEAFF
NA	TRBV20-1	TRBJ1-1	NA	TGCAGTGCTAGGCCTGTCGGCACTGAAGCTTTCTTT	CSARPVGTEAFF
NA	TRBV11-2	TRBJ2-2	NA	TGTGCCAGCAGCAGACCCTTTTCCGGGGAGCTGTTTTTT	CASSRPFSGELFF
NA	TRBV2	TRBJ2-4	NA	TGTGCCAGCAGTGAACGGGCAGGGTTGGACAAAAACATTCAGTACTTC	CASSERAGLDKNIQYF
NA	TRBV5-1	TRBJ2-1	few	TGCGCCAGCAGCTTTAACGGCAGGACCTACAATGAGCAGTTCTTC	CASSFNGRTYNEQFF
TRBD1	TRBV10-3	TRBJ1-1	few	TGTGCCATCAGTGAGAGTATCCCGGGACAGGGGCGGTCGGCTTTCTTT	CAISESIPGQGRSAFF
TRBD2	TRBV7-2	TRBJ2-1	NA	TGTGCCAGCAGCTTAAGGTACGGGAGGGCCAGAGAGCAGTTCTTC	CASSLRYGRAREQFF
TRBD1	TRBV24-1	TRBJ2-1	few	TGTGCCACCAGTGACCGCGGACAGGGCTGGGGTGAGCAGTTCTTC	CATSDRGQGWGEQFF
NA	TRBV5-1	TRBJ2-7	NA	TGCGCCAGCAGTAATAGCGGTCCCTACGAGCAGTACTTC	CASSNSGPYEQYF
NA	TRBV7-7	TRBJ2-2	NA	TGTGCCAGCAGCCATCAGGGGAACACCGGGGAGCTGTTTTTT	CASSHQGNTGELFF
NA	TRBV7-2	TRBJ2-3	few	TGTGCCAGCAGCTCCTCACTTGGTCGCACAGATACGCAGTATTTT	CASSSSLGRTDTQYF
NA	TRBV12-3/TRBV12-4	TRBJ1-5	NA	TGTGCCAGCAGCACCGCACCGGGGCTAGGGAATCAGCCCCAGCATTTT	CASSTAPGLGNQPQHF
NA	TRBV5-1	TRBJ1-1	many	TGCGCCAGCAGCTTGGACAGCATGAACACTGAAGCTTTCTTT	CASSLDSMNTEAFF
TRBD1	TRBV7-8	TRBJ2-7	NA	TGTGCCAGCAGCCCGGGACAGCCAGGCCCCTACGAGCAGTACTTC	CASSPGQPGPYEQYF
NA	TRBV18	TRBJ2-1	NA	TGTGCCAGCTCACCGATCAATGAGCAGTTCTTC	CASSPINEQFF
TRBD1	TRBV29-1	TRBJ2-3	NA	TGCAGCGTTGAAGTAGGGGGGACAGGGAAGATAGATACGCAGTATTTT	CSVEVGGTGKIDTQYF
NA	TRBV7-9	TRBJ2-3	NA	TGTGCCAGCAGCTGGGACCGCGGTATAGATACGCAGTATTTT	CASSWDRGIDTQYF
NA	TRBV20-1	TRBJ2-2	NA	TGCAGTGCTAGACGGGGAGCATACACCGGGGAGCTGTTTTTT	CSARRGAYTGELFF
NA	TRBV12-3/TRBV12-4	TRBJ2-5	once	TGTGCCAGCAGTGGTGGGGGCCGAGAGGCCCAGTACTTC	CASSGGGREAQYF
NA	TRBV10-3	TRBJ1-1	NA	TGTGCCATCCTAGCCCTGTCGGGACCCTCGTTGGGGGCTTTCTTT	CAILALSGPSLGAFF
NA	TRBV12-3/TRBV12-4	TRBJ2-5	few	TGTGCCAGCAGCCAATTTGGGGTACAAGAGACCCAGTACTTC	CASSQFGVQETQYF
NA	TRBV20-1	TRBJ2-5	NA	TGCAGTGCTGCCTTGAGCGGTAACCAAGAGACCCAGTACTTC	CSAALSGNQETQYF
NA	TRBV6-4	TRBJ2-5	few	TGTGCCAGCAGTCAGTCGATTCCTACAGGGGGTAGTTCTAGCGGGAATCAAGAGACCCAGTACTTC	CASSQSIPTGGSSSGNQETQYF
TRBD2	TRBV5-1	TRBJ2-1	few	TGCGCCAGCAGCTCCCGCGGGACTAGCGGGAGCGGTAGCTCCTACAATGAGCAGTTCTTC	CASSSRGTSGSGSSYNEQFF
TRBD2	TRBV9	TRBJ2-1	NA	TGTGCCAGCAGCGTACTAGCGGGACTCAACAATGAGCAGTTCTTC	CASSVLAGLNNEQFF
TRBD2	TRBV20-1	TRBJ2-7	NA	TGCAGTGCTCCGAAAGGGACTAGCGGGAGAGGCGAGCAGTACTTC	CSAPKGTSGRGEQYF
NA	TRBV13	TRBJ2-4	NA	TGTGCCAGCAGCCGTCCTTGGGACAAACTAGCCAAAAACATTCAGTACTTC	CASSRPWDKLAKNIQYF
TRBD2	TRBV12-3/TRBV12-4	TRBJ2-5	NA	TGTGCCAGCAGTCGACTAGCGGGAGGGACTCTCCAAGAGACCCAGTACTTC	CASSRLAGGTLQETQYF
TRBD2	TRBV24-1	TRBJ2-1	few	TGTGCCACCAGTCCGTCCAGCGGGAGTAGGAATGAGCAGTTCTTC	CATSPSSGSRNEQFF
NA	TRBV29-1	TRBJ2-1	NA	TGCAGCGTTACGCACTACTCCTACAATGAGCAGTTCTTC	CSVTHYSYNEQFF
NA	TRBV11-2	TRBJ2-5	few	TGTGCCAGCAGCTTAGGTCTTACAGACCGAATAGAGACCCAGTACTTC	CASSLGLTDRIETQYF
TRBD1	TRBV20-1	TRBJ1-5	many	TGCAGTGCCGGGACAGGGCCCAATCAGCCCCAGCATTTT	CSAGTGPNQPQHF
NA	TRBV12-3/TRBV12-4	TRBJ1-2	few	TGTGCCAGCAGTTCCGGTCCAGTTGGCTACACCTTC	CASSSGPVGYTF
NA	TRBV7-2	TRBJ2-5	NA	TGTGCCAGCAGCTCGAACCGGGACATTCAAGAGACCCAGTACTTC	CASSSNRDIQETQYF
TRBD2	TRBV5-1	TRBJ2-1	once	TGCGCCAGCAGCGTTTTAGCGGGAGGGACGCACAATGAGCAGTTCTTC	CASSVLAGGTHNEQFF
NA	TRBV11-2	TRBJ2-5	NA	TGTGCCAGCAGCTTAGTGGCAGAGCAGCAGACCCAGTACTTC	CASSLVAEQQTQYF
NA	TRBV7-2	TRBJ1-5	NA	TGTGCCAGCAGTCACCCCGGGGGCAATCAGCCCCAGCATTTT	CASSHPGGNQPQHF
TRBD2	TRBV14	TRBJ2-7	NA	TGTGCCAGCAGCCGGTCTTGGGGACTAGCGGGTTTTTACGAGCAGTACTTC	CASSRSWGLAGFYEQYF
NA	TRBV27	TRBJ1-2	NA	TGTGCCAGCAGTCCCCAGGGGAGTAACGGCTACACCTTC	CASSPQGSNGYTF
NA	TRBV20-1	TRBJ1-5	few	TGCAGTGCTTATACAGGGACCGAGAGTCAGCCCCAGCATTTT	CSAYTGTESQPQHF
NA	TRBV29-1	TRBJ2-1	NA	TGCAGCGGGTGGGATAATGAGCAGTTCTTC	CSGWDNEQFF
NA	TRBV3-1	TRBJ2-5	NA	TGTGCCAGCAGCCAAGATTTAACCGAGACCCAGTACTTC	CASSQDLTETQYF
NA	TRBV5-1	TRBJ2-2	NA	TGCGCCAGCAGCCCCGGGATGGGGAGTGGCGGGGAGCTGTTTTTT	CASSPGMGSGGELFF
NA	TRBV2	TRBJ2-5	NA	TGTGCCAGCGAGGGGGGAAAGACCCAGTACTTC	CASEGGKTQYF